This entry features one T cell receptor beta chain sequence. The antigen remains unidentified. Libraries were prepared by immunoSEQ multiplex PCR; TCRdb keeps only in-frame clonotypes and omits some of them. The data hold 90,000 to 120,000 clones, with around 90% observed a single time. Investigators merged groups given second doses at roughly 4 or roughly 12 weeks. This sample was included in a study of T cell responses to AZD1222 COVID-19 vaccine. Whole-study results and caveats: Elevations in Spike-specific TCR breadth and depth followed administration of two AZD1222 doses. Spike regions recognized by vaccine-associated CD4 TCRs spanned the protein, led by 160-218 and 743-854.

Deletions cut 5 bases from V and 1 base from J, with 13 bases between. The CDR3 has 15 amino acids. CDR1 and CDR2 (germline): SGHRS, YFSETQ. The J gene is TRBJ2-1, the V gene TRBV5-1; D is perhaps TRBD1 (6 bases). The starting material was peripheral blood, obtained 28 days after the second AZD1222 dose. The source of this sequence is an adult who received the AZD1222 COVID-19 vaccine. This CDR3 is CASRRTALSYNEQFF. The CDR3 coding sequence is TGCGCCAGCAGACGGACAGCCCTATCCTACAATGAGCAGTTCTTC. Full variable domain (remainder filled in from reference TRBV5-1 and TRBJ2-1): KAGVTQTPRYLIKTRGQQVTLSCSPISGHRSVSWYQQTPGQGLQFLFEYFSETQRNKGNFPGRFSGRQFSNSRSEMNVSTLELGDSALYLCASRRTALSYNEQFFGPGTRLTVL.